This TCR beta chain was sequenced for a study of blood T cells in healthy people across ages. The germline V gene encodes CDR1 SGHNT and CDR2 YENEEA. This CDR3 is built from 14 residues. Germline trimming cut 5 bases from V and 5 bases from J; bases unmatched to any gene: 9. Primers used in a second PCR of roughly 7 to 12 cycles were a sample-barcoded 5' primer and a J-beta primer mix. MiXCR, run by TCRdb on the 5' RACE reads, gives a single entry per CDR3 protein. The top ten clones hold about 30% of a sample with 700,000 or so distinct CDR3 sequences, 35% to 50% of them seen once. This clonotype showed up many times.

This clonotype originated in a man at least 80 years old in good health. This chain uses TRBV11-3 with TRBJ2-7, with 7 bases fitting TRBD1. The sequencing sample was made of blood. This chain's CDR3 is CASSDRDSFHEQYF. In DNA, the CDR3 is TGTGCCAGCAGCGACCGGGACAGTTTCCACGAGCAGTACTTC.